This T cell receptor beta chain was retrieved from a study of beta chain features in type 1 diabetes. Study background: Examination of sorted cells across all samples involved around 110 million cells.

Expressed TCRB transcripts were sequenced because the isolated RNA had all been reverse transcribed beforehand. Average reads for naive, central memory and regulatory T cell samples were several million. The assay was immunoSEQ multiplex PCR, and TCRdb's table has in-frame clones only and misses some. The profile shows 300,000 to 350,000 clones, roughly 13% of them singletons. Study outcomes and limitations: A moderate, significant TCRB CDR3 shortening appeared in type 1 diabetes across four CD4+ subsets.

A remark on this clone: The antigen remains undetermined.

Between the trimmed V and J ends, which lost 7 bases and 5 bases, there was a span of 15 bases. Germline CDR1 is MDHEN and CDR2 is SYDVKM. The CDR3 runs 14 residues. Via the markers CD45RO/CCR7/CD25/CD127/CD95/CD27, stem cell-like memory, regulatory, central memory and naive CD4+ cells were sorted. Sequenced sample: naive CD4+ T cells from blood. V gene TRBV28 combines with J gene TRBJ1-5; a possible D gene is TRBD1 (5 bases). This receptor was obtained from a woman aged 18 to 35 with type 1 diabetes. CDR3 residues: CASTRDYSYQPQHF. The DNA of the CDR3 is TGTGCCAGCACCCGGGACTACTCCTATCAGCCCCAGCATTTT.